The clone carrying this T cell receptor beta chain was observed a few times. This sample was included in a study of blood T cell repertoires in COVID-19. There are 15 residues in the CDR3. V lost 4 bases and J lost 2; bases outside the gene matches: 5. In germline, CDR1 is SGHNT, CDR2 YENEEA. Measured with immunoSEQ multiplex PCR; TCRdb has only the in-frame clones, and not every one. The table shows 20,000 to 25,000 clones, with 70% to 90% occurring only once. The sequencing input was peripheral blood. This sequence joins TRBV11-3 and TRBJ2-1; TRBD1 matches 7 bases. The TCR originated in a human donor with active COVID-19. The donor label of this sample is uncertain. CDR3 nucleotide sequence: TGTGCCAGCAGCTCCGGGACAGTCACCTACAATGAGCAGTTCTTC. This codes for CASSSGTVTYNEQFF.